This T cell receptor beta chain was captured in a study of regulatory T cells in long-lasting Graves disease. Points from the study as a whole: Persistent cases favored TRBV28, TRBJ1-2 and TRBJ2-5.

As for time point: persistent/refractory GD, antithyroid drugs over 5 years with positive TRAb. RNA extracted from PBMCs served as the sequencing template. The patients included were those that came from an endocrinology department in Xi'an, China. Peripheral blood, around 10 milliliters of it, was drawn into EDTA tubes. The junction had 5 bases not matched to a gene; V was cut back by 6 bases and J by 5 bases. CDR1 is DFQATT, CDR2 SNEGSKA, per germline (reference sequence). This CDR3 contains 14 residues. Through Arm-PCR of CDR3 regions and iRepertoire HTBI primers, TCR beta libraries were built. MiXCR, run by TCRdb on the multiplex PCR reads, gives a single entry per CDR3 protein. The repertoire has roughly 450,000 distinct CDR3 sequences, approximately 23% of them found once; the top ten carry over 10%. In its sample, this clonotype was seen many times. Its antigen is not known.

The sequence came from a female donor with Graves disease. This chain links TRBV20-1 with TRBJ2-5, with 14 bases matching TRBD2. Sequenced here: peripheral blood mononuclear cells (PBMCs), sampled when the disease was refractory, from a patient treated with antithyroid drugs. CDR3 DNA: TGCAGTGCCCGGACTAGCGGGGGGCCTGAGACCCAGTACTTC. Protein sequence: CSARTSGGPETQYF.